Following are 25 T cell receptor beta chains from one sample sequenced in a study of cytomegalovirus exposure and HLA in healthy donors. 13 Jbeta primers and 60 Vbeta primers were used for the PCR. Sequenced by immunoSEQ multiplex PCR; TCRdb stores in-frame clones only, minus some. The data hold fewer than 150,000 clones, with around 77% observed a single time. Sequenced sample: PBMCs. The receptors were gathered from a man aged 45 to 65 in good health and CMV-seropositive.

The chain uses TRBV5-1 and TRBJ1-4, with D possibly matching TRBD1 (5 bases). The germline V gene encodes CDR1 SGHRS and CDR2 YFSETQ. CDR3 size: 18 residues. The germline V and J ends were trimmed by 0 bases and 0 bases, with 15 bases remaining between them. The CDR3, as DNA: TGCGCCAGCAGCTTGGCGGGGGGGACTCAAACAACTAATGAAAAACTGTTTTTT. As protein: CASSLAGGTQTTNEKLFF.

The chain is built from TRBV11-2 and TRBJ2-2; TRBD2 matches at 13 bases. The germline V gene encodes CDR1 SGHAT and CDR2 FQNNGV. This CDR3 is built from 18 residues. Trimming took 3 bases from V and 4 from J; bases not matched to a gene: 8. CDR3 residues: CASSLRTSGSWGTGELFF. The CDR3, as DNA: TGTGCCAGCAGCTTGAGGACTAGCGGGAGTTGGGGCACCGGGGAGCTGTTTTTT. The variable domain in full, completed from reference TRBV11-2 and TRBJ2-2, reads EAGVAQSPRYKIIEKRQSVAFWCNPISGHATLYWYQQILGQGPKLLIQFQNNGVVDDSQLPKDRFSAERLKGVDSTLKIQPAKLEDSAVYLCASSLRTSGSWGTGELFFGEGSRLTVL.

V usage is TRBV27 and J usage is TRBJ1-1; D not certain. V was clipped by 8 bases and J by 1 base, with 8 bases between them. Germline values: CDR1 MNHEY, CDR2 SMNVEV (reference sequence). This CDR3 comprises 12 residues. CDR3 bases: TGTGCCAGCGGGCCAAGGAACACTGAAGCTTTCTTT. The encoded protein is CASGPRNTEAFF.

This clone was picked up one time. The J gene is TRBJ2-3, the V gene TRBV25-1; D is perhaps TRBD1 (6 bases). Germline values: CDR1 MGHDK, CDR2 SYGVNS. The CDR3 sequence is 17 residues long. V lost 5 bases and J 3 bases, leaving 21 bases between the germline ends. CDR3 loop: CASSSPDSSRITDTQYF. CDR3 nucleotide sequence: TGTGCCAGCAGTTCCCCGGACAGCTCCCGTATTACAGATACGCAGTATTTT.

This clone was counted a single time. CDR3 protein: CASSFGTINGYTF. For the CDR3, the DNA is TGTGCCAGCAGCTTTGGGACAATCAATGGCTACACCTTC. The genes are TRBV11-2 and TRBJ1-2; tentative D call: TRBD1 (6 bases). V lost 3 bases and J 6 bases, leaving 11 bases between the germline ends. The CDR3 length is 13 residues. Looked up from germline, CDR1 is SGHAT and CDR2 is FQNNGV. The full variable domain, in which reference TRBV11-2 and TRBJ1-2 provide the parts outside the CDR3, is EAGVAQSPRYKIIEKRQSVAFWCNPISGHATLYWYQQILGQGPKLLIQFQNNGVVDDSQLPKDRFSAERLKGVDSTLKIQPAKLEDSAVYLCASSFGTINGYTFGSGTRLTVV.

The chain combines TRBV6-5 with TRBJ1-2; weak D call: TRBD1 (5 bases). The V gene's germline CDR1 is MNHEY and CDR2 SVGAGI. V lost 3 bases and J lost 8, with 13 bases in between. The CDR3 sequence is 13 residues long. CDR3 sequence reads: CASSYGQGNGYTF. CDR3 bases: TGTGCCAGCAGTTATGGGCAGGGAAACGGCTACACCTTC.

The genes are TRBV30 and TRBJ1-1, with D tentatively TRBD1 (6 bases). V was cut by 0 bases and J by 3 bases, with 17 bases left in between. This CDR3 has 16 residues. Germline CDR1 reads GTSNPN; CDR2 reads SVGIG (reference sequence). The CDR3 DNA follows: TGTGCCTGGAGTGTACTCTTTAGGGCAGGGGACACTGAAGCTTTCTTT. Translation: CAWSVLFRAGDTEAFF. The full variable domain, its missing parts supplied by reference TRBV30 and TRBJ1-1, is SQTIHQWPATLVQPVGSPLSLECTVEGTSNPNLYWYRQAAGRGLQLLFYSVGIGQISSEVPQNLSASRPQDRQFILSSKKLLLSDSGFYLCAWSVLFRAGDTEAFFGQGTRLTVV.

This chain uses TRBV29-1 with TRBJ1-1; TRBD1 might be the D (6 bases). V shed 7 bases and J shed 4 bases, with 19 bases lying between them. In germline, CDR1 is SQVTM, CDR2 ANQGSEA. This CDR3 region has 14 residues. The CDR3, as DNA: TGCAGCGAACACCTTACAGGGTTGCGCACTGAAGCTTTCTTT. It translates to CSEHLTGLRTEAFF.

The V call is TRBV6-1, the J call TRBJ1-2, with TRBD1 matching over 10 bases. J lost 3 bases, V lost 5 bases, and 6 bases had no gene match. The CDR3 covers 15 residues. CDR1 and CDR2 (germline): MNHNS, SASEGT. CDR3 sequence: CASSSQTGGDYGYTF. The CDR3, as DNA: TGTGCCAGCAGTAGCCAGACAGGGGGCGACTATGGCTACACCTTC.

This sequence joins TRBV19 and TRBJ1-5, with D perhaps matching TRBD1 (5 bases). Germline CDR1 LNHDA, CDR2 SQIVND (reference sequence). V lost 1 base, J lost 2 bases, and 24 bases lay in between. CDR3 size: 20 residues. DNA for the CDR3: TGTGCCAGTAGTATAGCCTGGGGGAGGGGAGGGCTTAGTGGCAATCAGCCCCAGCATTTT. As protein: CASSIAWGRGGLSGNQPQHF. The full variable domain, with the rest looked up from reference TRBV19 and TRBJ1-5, is DGGITQSPKYLFRKEGQNVTLSCEQNLNHDAMYWYRQDPGQGLRLIYYSQIVNDFQKGDIAEGYSVSREKKESFPLTVTSAQKNPTAFYLCASSIAWGRGGLSGNQPQHFGDGTRLSIL.

This sequence joins TRBV27 and TRBJ1-1; 7 nucleotides match TRBD1. V was clipped by 2 bases and J by 3 bases; unmatched bases: 3. The CDR3 is 14 residues long. Germline CDR1 MNHEY, CDR2 SMNVEV (reference sequence). This chain's CDR3 is CASSLQGDYTEAFF. The CDR3 nucleotides read TGTGCCAGCAGTTTACAGGGGGACTACACTGAAGCTTTCTTT.

In DNA form, the CDR3 reads TGTGCCAGCAGCCCCGGCGGGACAGGGTACGCCGAGCAGTACTTC. This translates into CASSPGGTGYAEQYF. J is TRBJ2-7 and V is TRBV7-9; 9 positions match TRBD1. The CDR3 totals 15 residues. V trimming: 5 bases; J trimming: 6 bases; junction bases outside the gene matches: 11. Germline loops: CDR1 SEHNR, CDR2 FQNEAQ (reference sequence).

This chain connects TRBV6-1 to TRBJ1-5; perhaps TRBD1 as D (6 bases). Germline loops: CDR1 MNHNS, CDR2 SASEGT. CDR3 length equals 15 residues. V shed 7 bases and J shed 1 base, with 14 bases lying between them. The CDR3: CASIWGGASNQPQHF. The DNA of the CDR3 is TGTGCCAGCATCTGGGGGGGCGCAAGCAATCAGCCCCAGCATTTT.

This clone has just one count. The chain uses TRBV6-1 and TRBJ1-5; D ambiguous. Germline V gives CDR1 MNHNS, CDR2 SASEGT. Trimming cost V 1 base and J 8 bases, with 15 bases left between them. The CDR3 consists of 15 residues. The CDR3 sequence: CASSEEFRVEEPQHF. Written as DNA, the CDR3 is TGTGCCAGCAGTGAAGAGTTCCGAGTTGAGGAGCCCCAGCATTTT.

The rearrangement links TRBV5-1 to TRBJ2-1, with 9 positions matching TRBD1. The CDR3 loop spans 16 amino acids. Germline loops: CDR1 SGHRS, CDR2 YFSETQ. J lost 6 bases, V lost 3 bases, and 10 bases had no gene match. CDR3 amino acids: CASSSGGTGTINEQFF. Here the CDR3 DNA reads TGCGCCAGCAGCTCAGGAGGGACAGGGACAATCAATGAGCAGTTCTTC.

The chain combines TRBV5-8 with TRBJ2-1, with a tentative D call TRBD1 (5 bases). The CDR3 has 13 amino acids. The V gene lost 4 bases and the J gene lost 5 bases, with 10 bases spanning the gap. Germline values: CDR1 SGHTS, CDR2 YDEGEE. Here the CDR3 DNA reads TGTGCCAGCAGCAGGCGACAGAACAATGAGCAGTTCTTC. Its translation is CASSRRQNNEQFF.

This chain uses TRBV6-5 with TRBJ2-5, with no clear D. The germline CDR1 and CDR2 sequences are MNHEY and SVGAGI. Trimming took 2 bases from V and 5 from J, leaving 15 bases between them. There are 15 residues in the CDR3. Here the CDR3 DNA reads TGTGCCAGCAGTTACGGCTGGAGAGTCGGTGAGACCCAGTACTTC. Protein product: CASSYGWRVGETQYF.

The CDR3 here is CASSYVGGETVKGYTF. Here the CDR3 DNA reads TGTGCCAGCAGTTACGTGGGGGGGGAAACTGTTAAAGGCTACACCTTC. This chain uses TRBV6-5 with TRBJ1-2, with a weak D call TRBD1 (5 bases). CDR1 MNHEY and CDR2 SVGAGI come from the germline V gene. V gave up 2 bases and J gave up 8 bases, with 21 bases separating them. The CDR3 is made up of 16 amino acids.

This clone was detected only a few times. This sequence joins TRBV5-4 and TRBJ2-1; 11 bases are shared with TRBD2. V shed 3 bases, J shed 4 bases, and the junction held 15 bases outside the gene matches. Germline V gene lookup returns CDR1 SGHNT and CDR2 YYREEE (reference sequence). The CDR3 is made up of 19 amino acids. CDR3 protein: CASSSETASGRRSYNEQFF. CDR3 nucleotide sequence: TGTGCCAGCAGCTCCGAGACGGCTAGCGGGAGGAGGTCGTACAATGAGCAGTTCTTC.

The chain has TRBV5-1 and TRBJ2-3; 7 bases fit TRBD1. With V trimmed by 0 bases and J by 2 bases, 3 bases remained unmatched. The CDR3 is made up of 15 amino acids. Germline loops: CDR1 SGHRS, CDR2 YFSETQ. For the CDR3, the DNA is TGCGCCAGCAGCTTGGCGGGACAGTTCACAGATACGCAGTATTTT. Translated: CASSLAGQFTDTQYF.

This clone was detected only a few times. This chain links TRBV2 with TRBJ1-2; the match to TRBD1 covers 10 bases. Trimming at V came to 7 bases and at J to 6 bases, leaving 11 bases not matched to a gene. Germline lookup yields CDR1 SNHLY and CDR2 FYNNEI. The CDR3 contains 15 residues. The CDR3 nucleotides read TGTGCCAGCAAGCCACGTTTCGGGACAGGGGATGGCTACACCTTC. Its translation: CASKPRFGTGDGYTF.

This chain joins TRBV7-6 and TRBJ2-3; TRBD2 agrees at 16 bases. Germline assignment: CDR1 SGHVS and CDR2 FNYEAQ. The J segment lost 9 bases and the V segment lost 4 bases, leaving 1 base of the junction unmatched. The CDR3 runs to 14 residues. The CDR3 reads CASSSGLAGGTQYF. CDR3 coding DNA: TGTGCCAGCAGCTCGGGACTAGCGGGGGGGACGCAGTATTTT.

V is TRBV5-6 and J is TRBJ1-1, with D perhaps TRBD1 (6 bases). V was shortened by 3 bases and J by 8 bases, with 26 bases between the two germline ends. The CDR3 runs to 17 residues. Germline loops: CDR1 SGHDT, CDR2 YYEEEE. The CDR3 DNA reads TGTGCCAGCAGCTCAATCAGGGGCGCCCGGGCCCAAGGGGAAGCTTTCTTT. Translating it yields CASSSIRGARAQGEAFF. The full variable domain, rest sourced from reference TRBV5-6 and TRBJ1-1, is DAGVTQSPTHLIKTRGQQVTLRCSPKSGHDTVSWYQQALGQGPQFIFQYYEEEERQRGNFPDRFSGHQFPNYSSELNVNALLLGDSALYLCASSSIRGARAQGEAFFGQGTRLTVV.

This clone was counted once. This chain joins TRBV7-8 and TRBJ1-1, with D possibly being TRBD1 (6 bases). The CDR3 has 16 amino acids. Germline V lookup: CDR1 SGHVS, CDR2 FQNEAQ. The germline V and J ends were trimmed by 5 bases and 1 base, with 17 bases remaining between them. CDR3 residues: CASSPWLDSENTEAFF. In nucleotides, the CDR3 is TGTGCCAGCAGCCCGTGGTTGGACAGTGAGAACACTGAAGCTTTCTTT.

This clone was observed once. This chain uses TRBV11-2 with TRBJ2-5; no reliable D call. This CDR3 is built from 13 residues. Trimming pared 3 bases from V and 4 bases from J, leaving 9 bases between. The germline V gene encodes CDR1 SGHAT and CDR2 FQNNGV. The CDR3 sequence: CASSLSVPETQYF. CDR3 coding DNA: TGTGCCAGCAGCTTGTCAGTACCAGAGACCCAGTACTTC.